The 28 T cell receptor beta chains below all came from one sample that was sequenced in a study of blood T cell repertoires in COVID-19. Sequencing used immunoSEQ multiplex PCR; TCRdb keeps in-frame clones, though not all of them. The sample lists 140,000 or so clones, 81% occurring once. The sequencing input was peripheral blood. The receptors here all came from a human donor in a cohort sampled during active COVID-19.

This clone was seen a single time. The chain joins TRBV5-5 to TRBJ2-5, with 8 positions matching TRBD2. CDR1 and CDR2 from the germline V gene are SGHKS and YYEKEE (reference sequence). There are 15 residues in the CDR3. The V segment lost 0 bases and the J segment 3 bases; nucleotides outside the gene matches: 4. The CDR3 bases are TGTGCCAGCAGCTTGGCCGGGACTAGTGAAGAGACCCAGTACTTC. Encoded protein: CASSLAGTSEETQYF.

The rearrangement uses TRBV6-2 or TRBV6-3 and TRBJ2-3; TRBD2 is a possible D gene (6 bases). The germline V gene encodes CDR1 MNHEY and CDR2 SVGEGT. The CDR3 spans 15 residues. Between the trimmed V and J ends, which lost 2 bases and 2 bases, there was a span of 11 bases. CDR3 loop: CASSYKGLNTDTQYF. CDR3 coding DNA: TGTGCCAGCAGTTACAAGGGACTTAACACAGATACGCAGTATTTT.

This clone has more than one count but fewer than ten. The chain employs TRBV4-1 and TRBJ2-1; 16 nucleotides align to TRBD2. Germline CDR1 reads MGHRA; CDR2 reads YSYEKL. CDR3 length: 20 residues. V was pared by 1 base and J by 0 bases, with 6 bases of the junction left unmatched. CDR3 sequence (DNA): TGCGCCAGCAGCCAAGTACCCGGGACTAGCGGGAGGGCCTCCTACAATGAGCAGTTCTTC. Protein sequence: CASSQVPGTSGRASYNEQFF.

The chain employs TRBV7-6 and TRBJ2-5; TRBD2 agrees at 9 bases. The germline gives CDR1 SGHVS, CDR2 FNYEAQ. This CDR3 has 15 amino acids. Trimming removed 5 bases from V and 1 base from J; junction bases left unmatched: 5. The DNA for the CDR3 is TGTGCCAGCAGCCGGAGCGGGAGGCCCCAAGAGACCCAGTACTTC. The encoded protein is CASSRSGRPQETQYF.

The rearrangement links TRBV28 to TRBJ2-4; TRBD2 agrees at 9 bases. The CDR3 consists of 15 residues. J was trimmed by 4 bases and V by 2 bases; bases with no gene match: 3. Germline V gene lookup returns CDR1 MDHEN and CDR2 SYDVKM. The chain's CDR3 is CASSLAGGPKNIQYF. The CDR3 DNA follows: TGTGCCAGCAGTTTAGCGGGAGGGCCGAAAAACATTCAGTACTTC. The whole variable domain, filled in from reference TRBV28 and TRBJ2-4, reads DVKVTQSSRYLVKRTGEKVFLECVQDMDHENMFWYRQDPGLGLRLIYFSYDVKMKEKGDIPEGYSVSREKKERFSLILESASTNQTSMYLCASSLAGGPKNIQYFGAGTRLSVL.

CDR3 DNA: TGTGCCAGCAGCTACAGGGCTAGCTCCTACGAGCAGTACTTC. This codes for CASSYRASSYEQYF. The rearrangement links TRBV3-1 (or the pseudogene TRBV3-2) to TRBJ2-7; perhaps TRBD1 as D (6 bases). The length of the CDR3 is 14 residues. Trimming pared 5 bases from V and 0 bases from J, leaving 11 bases between. CDR1 and CDR2 (germline): LGHDT, YNNKEL (reference sequence).

The chain combines TRBV9 with TRBJ2-3; 7 bases are a match to TRBD2. Germline CDR1 reads SGDLS; CDR2 reads YYNGEE. V shed 0 bases and J 8 bases; nucleotides not matched to a gene: 9. This CDR3 region has 15 residues. CDR3 loop: CASSVVSGLVATQYF. The CDR3 region has the DNA TGTGCCAGCAGCGTAGTTAGCGGGTTGGTGGCTACGCAGTATTTT.

The genes are TRBV7-2 and TRBJ2-7, with 9 bases matching TRBD1. Germline V gene sequence: CDR1 SGHTA, CDR2 FQGNSA. The CDR3 runs 15 residues. The J segment lost 2 bases and the V segment lost 5 bases, leaving 7 bases of the junction unmatched. The CDR3, as DNA: TGTGCCAGCAGCCTAGACAGGGGGGCACCCTACGAGCAGTACTTC. Its protein is CASSLDRGAPYEQYF.

The chain uses TRBV28 and TRBJ1-5; no clear D gene. V was cut by 5 bases and J by 4 bases, with 12 bases left in between. Germline loops: CDR1 MDHEN, CDR2 SYDVKM. This CDR3 is 14 amino acids long. CDR3 region: CASSGPQNNQPQHF. The CDR3 region has the DNA TGTGCCAGCAGTGGCCCCCAAAATAATCAGCCCCAGCATTTT.

The rearrangement joins TRBV7-2 to TRBJ2-5; a weak D match, TRBD2 (5 bases). The CDR3 is made up of 12 amino acids. The germline gives CDR1 SGHTA, CDR2 FQGNSA. With 8 bases removed from V and 10 bases from J, the gap between germline ends came to 17 bases. CDR3 amino acids: CASVLAYPDQYF. The CDR3 DNA follows: TGTGCCAGCGTCTTAGCGTACCCAGACCAGTACTTC.

This clone occurred once. The V and J genes are TRBV29-1 and TRBJ1-5, with 9 bases lining up with TRBD1. CDR3 size: 14 residues. Germline loops: CDR1 SQVTM, CDR2 ANQGSEA. V was pared by 3 bases and J by 7 bases, with 7 bases of the junction left unmatched. The DNA of the CDR3 is TGCAGCGTTGAGGTACAGGGGGCAGGGCAGCCCCAGCATTTT. It codes for CSVEVQGAGQPQHF.

The V and J genes are TRBV6-1 and TRBJ1-4, with D possibly TRBD1 on 5 matching bases. Germline V gene lookup returns CDR1 MNHNS and CDR2 SASEGT. Trimming cost V 3 bases and J 12 bases, with 17 bases left between them. The CDR3 spans 14 residues. The CDR3: CASSDGGTHRELFF. CDR3 sequence (DNA): TGTGCCAGCAGTGACGGGGGAACCCATAGGGAACTGTTTTTT.

This sequence joins TRBV28 and TRBJ2-5; no reliable D call. Germline CDR1 and CDR2: MDHEN and SYDVKM. Trimming pared 2 bases from V and 7 bases from J, leaving 11 bases between. This CDR3 is built from 13 residues. CDR3 in amino acids: CASSLTIPGTQYF. The CDR3 bases are TGTGCCAGCAGTTTAACGATCCCGGGGACCCAGTACTTC. Together with reference TRBV28 and TRBJ2-5, the CDR3 gives the full variable domain: DVKVTQSSRYLVKRTGEKVFLECVQDMDHENMFWYRQDPGLGLRLIYFSYDVKMKEKGDIPEGYSVSREKKERFSLILESASTNQTSMYLCASSLTIPGTQYFGPGTRLLVL.

J is TRBJ2-7 and V is TRBV28, with D maybe TRBD1 (5 bases). Looked up from germline, CDR1 is MDHEN and CDR2 is SYDVKM. Trimming left V 7 bases short and J 3 bases short, with 16 bases between. The CDR3 runs 14 residues. Here the CDR3 DNA reads TGTGCCAGCAACGACAGCCCAGGGCGCTACGAGCAGTACTTC. This sequence encodes CASNDSPGRYEQYF.

The V call is TRBV5-4, the J call TRBJ2-7, with 10 nucleotides matching TRBD1. There are 16 residues in the CDR3. The V and J ends lost 7 bases and 1 base, in that order; junction bases with no gene match: 11. CDR1 and CDR2 (germline): SGHNT, YYREEE (reference sequence). This CDR3 is CASGRGGTGDSYEQYF. The CDR3 region has the DNA TGTGCCAGCGGACGGGGTGGGACAGGGGATTCCTACGAGCAGTACTTC. The whole variable domain, remainder taken from reference TRBV5-4 and TRBJ2-7, is ETGVTQSPTHLIKTRGQQVTLRCSSQSGHNTVSWYQQALGQGPQFIFQYYREEENGRGNFPPRFSGLQFPNYSSELNVNALELDDSALYLCASGRGGTGDSYEQYFGPGTRLTVT.

V and J are TRBV11-2 and TRBJ1-1; TRBD1 is a possible D gene (5 bases). The CDR3 is 15 amino acids. Germline V CDR1 and CDR2: SGHAT, FQNNGV. The V and J ends lost 5 bases and 1 base respectively, with 14 bases between them. DNA for the CDR3: TGTGCCAGCAGCCCGAGGACAAGCTCGAACACTGAAGCTTTCTTT. This codes for CASSPRTSSNTEAFF.

Ten or more counts support this clone. The chain is built from TRBV4-3 and TRBJ2-6, with D possibly matching TRBD1 (6 bases). Trimming took off 4 bases at V and 2 bases at J, with 12 bases between the two ends. Germline lookup yields CDR1 LGHNA and CDR2 YSLEER. The CDR3 is 16 residues long. CDR3 nucleotide sequence: TGCGCCAGCAGCCCTACGACAGGCGCTGGGGCCAACGTCCTGACTTTC. This sequence encodes CASSPTTGAGANVLTF.

The V gene is TRBV19, the J gene TRBJ2-5; D possibly corresponds to TRBD2 (5 bases). Germline CDR1 and CDR2: LNHDA and SQIVND (reference sequence). The V end was cut by 0 bases, the J end by 9 bases, with 26 bases between. The CDR3 spans 18 residues. CDR3 in amino acids: CASSIDQASDPAIAPQYF. The CDR3 nucleotides read TGTGCCAGTAGTATAGATCAGGCCTCGGACCCAGCAATAGCGCCCCAGTACTTC. Filled out from reference TRBV19 and TRBJ2-5, the complete variable domain reads DGGITQSPKYLFRKEGQNVTLSCEQNLNHDAMYWYRQDPGQGLRLIYYSQIVNDFQKGDIAEGYSVSREKKESFPLTVTSAQKNPTAFYLCASSIDQASDPAIAPQYFGPGTRLLVL.

J is TRBJ1-5 and V is TRBV6-5; possible D gene TRBD1, 6 bases. Germline V lookup: CDR1 MNHEY, CDR2 SVGAGI. The CDR3 loop spans 14 amino acids. V gave up 6 bases and J gave up 6 bases, with 15 bases separating them. The CDR3 DNA sequence: TGTGCCAGCAGGACCACAGGGTTAGGTCAGCCCCAGCATTTT. Amino acids: CASRTTGLGQPQHF.

V gene TRBV29-1 combines with J gene TRBJ2-3; 11 nucleotides line up with TRBD2. Trimming took 1 base from V and 0 from J; bases not matched to a gene: 12. The CDR3 consists of 19 residues. Germline V gives CDR1 SQVTM, CDR2 ANQGSEA. The CDR3 coding sequence is TGCAGCGTTGAAGTAGGGGGAGGGAGGACTAGCGGGAGCACAGATACGCAGTATTTT. This gives the protein CSVEVGGGRTSGSTDTQYF.

Only one count was recorded for this clone. The CDR3 coding sequence is TGTGCCAGCAGCCACAGGGGGAACACTGAAGCTTTCTTT. It is translated as CASSHRGNTEAFF. The chain is built from TRBV27 and TRBJ1-1; 7 bases agree with TRBD1. CDR1 and CDR2 (germline): MNHEY, SMNVEV (reference sequence). The ends lost 6 bases at V and 1 base at J; junction bases unmatched: 2. This CDR3 has 13 residues.

This chain uses TRBV4-1 with TRBJ1-5; the match to TRBD1 covers 11 bases. Losses at the gene ends were 2 bases for V and 1 base for J; bases not matched to a gene: 16. CDR3 length equals 21 residues. Germline V lookup: CDR1 MGHRA, CDR2 YSYEKL. The CDR3 nucleotides are TGCGCCAGCAGCCAACTCCCAAACGGACAGGGGGCGTTTGGGAGCAATCAGCCCCAGCATTTT. Translated: CASSQLPNGQGAFGSNQPQHF.

V gene TRBV4-1 combines with J gene TRBJ2-7; perhaps TRBD1 as D (5 bases). Germline V CDR1 and CDR2: MGHRA, YSYEKL. V was clipped by 4 bases and J by 2 bases, with 18 bases between them. The CDR3 is 16 residues long. The CDR3 sequence: CASSPSRAPGPYEQYF. The CDR3 DNA is TGCGCCAGCAGCCCGAGCAGGGCCCCTGGGCCCTACGAGCAGTACTTC.

The V call is TRBV5-6, the J call TRBJ2-7; TRBD2 aligns across 9 bases. The V gene's germline CDR1 is SGHDT and CDR2 YYEEEE. The CDR3 consists of 17 residues. The V gene end was trimmed by 2 bases and the J gene end by 3 bases; junction bases not matched to a gene: 12. As DNA, the CDR3 is TGTGCCAGCAGCTTTTTGAAGCGCGGGAGGGGCAGCTACGAGCAGTACTTC. Its translation: CASSFLKRGRGSYEQYF.

The chain links TRBV18 to TRBJ1-1; perhaps TRBD1 as D (5 bases). V was pared by 2 bases and J by 1 base, with 11 bases between. The V gene's germline CDR1 is KGHSH and CDR2 LQKENI. The CDR3 is 15 residues long. CDR3 in amino acids: CASSPFVQGNTEAFF. The CDR3 DNA reads TGTGCCAGCTCACCATTTGTCCAGGGGAACACTGAAGCTTTCTTT.

CDR3 amino acids: CATSTEHNYGYTF. CDR3 sequence (DNA): TGTGCCACCAGTACAGAACACAACTATGGCTACACCTTC. The chain recombines TRBV24-1 with TRBJ1-2; no definite D call. The CDR3 extends over 13 amino acids. Germline V lookup: CDR1 KGHDR, CDR2 SFDVKD. Trimming shortened V by 6 bases and J by 2 bases, and 9 bases separated the two germline ends.

This sequence joins TRBV7-8 and TRBJ1-5, with 10 nucleotides matching TRBD1. Trimming took 2 bases from V and 3 from J; bases not matched to a gene: 4. Germline CDR1 and CDR2: SGHVS and FQNEAQ. This CDR3 region has 16 residues. The CDR3 DNA reads TGTGCCAGCAGCTTAAAAGGGACAGGGGTCAATCAGCCCCAGCATTTT. It codes for CASSLKGTGVNQPQHF. Using reference TRBV7-8 and TRBJ1-5 for the parts outside the CDR3, the full variable domain is GAGVSQSPRYKVAKRGQDVALRCDPISGHVSLFWYQQALGQGPEFLTYFQNEAQLDKSGLPSDRFFAERPEGSVSTLKIQRTQQEDSAVYLCASSLKGTGVNQPQHFGDGTRLSIL.

This sequence joins TRBV27 and TRBJ2-2; no clear D gene. Trimming removed 5 bases at V and 6 bases at J, with 13 bases between. Germline V CDR1 and CDR2: MNHEY, SMNVEV (reference sequence). The CDR3 covers 14 residues. The CDR3 DNA follows: TGTGCCAGCAGTACCCGGGTAGTTGCCGGGGAGCTGTTTTTT. Translation gives CASSTRVVAGELFF.